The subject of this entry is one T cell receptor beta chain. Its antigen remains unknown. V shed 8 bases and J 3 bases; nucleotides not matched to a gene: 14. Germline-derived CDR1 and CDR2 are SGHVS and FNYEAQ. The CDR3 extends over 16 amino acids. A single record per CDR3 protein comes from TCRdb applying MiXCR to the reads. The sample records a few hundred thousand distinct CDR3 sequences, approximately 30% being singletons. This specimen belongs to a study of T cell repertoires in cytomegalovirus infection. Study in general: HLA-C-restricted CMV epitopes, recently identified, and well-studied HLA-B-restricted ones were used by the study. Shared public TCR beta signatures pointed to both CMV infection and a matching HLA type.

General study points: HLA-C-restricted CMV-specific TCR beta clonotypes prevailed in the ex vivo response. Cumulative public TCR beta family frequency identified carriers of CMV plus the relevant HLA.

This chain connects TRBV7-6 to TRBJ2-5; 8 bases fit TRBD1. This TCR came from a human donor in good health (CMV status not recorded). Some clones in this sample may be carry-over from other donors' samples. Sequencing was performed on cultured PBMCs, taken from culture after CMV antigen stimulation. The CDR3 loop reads CASPKGAGGKEETQYF. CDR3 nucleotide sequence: TGTGCCAGCCCTAAAGGAGCAGGGGGCAAAGAAGAGACCCAGTACTTC.